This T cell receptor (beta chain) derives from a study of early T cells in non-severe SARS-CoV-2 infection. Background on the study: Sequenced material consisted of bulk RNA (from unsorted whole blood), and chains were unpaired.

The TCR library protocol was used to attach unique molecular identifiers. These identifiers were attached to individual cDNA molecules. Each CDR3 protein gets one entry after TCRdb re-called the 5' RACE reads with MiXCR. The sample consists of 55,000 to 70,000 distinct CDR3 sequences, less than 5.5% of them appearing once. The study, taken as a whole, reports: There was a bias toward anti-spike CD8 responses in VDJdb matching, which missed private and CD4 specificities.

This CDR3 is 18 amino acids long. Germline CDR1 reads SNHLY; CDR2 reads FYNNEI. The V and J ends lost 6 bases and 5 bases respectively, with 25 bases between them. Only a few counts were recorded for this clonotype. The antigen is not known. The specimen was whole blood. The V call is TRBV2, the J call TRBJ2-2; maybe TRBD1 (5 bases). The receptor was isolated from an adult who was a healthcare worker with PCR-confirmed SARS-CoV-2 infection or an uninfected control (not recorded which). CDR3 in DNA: TGTGCCAGCAGACCAGGGCAGCTAAGCGCTATTTTAACCGGGGAGCTGTTTTTT. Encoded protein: CASRPGQLSAILTGELFF.